The entry that follows covers one T cell receptor beta chain sequence. Authors' methods: Using reference gene primer amplification, nucleated cell counts were estimated. Generated by immunoSEQ multiplex PCR, the TCRdb table keeps only in-frame clones and is missing some. From that table come the V and J calls and clone size; the DNA was used to work out D and trimming. Among over 200,000 clones listed, approximately 88% were seen once. Per the germline V gene, CDR1 is LGHNT and CDR2 is FRNRAP. Trimming shortened V by 2 bases and J by 0 bases, and 17 bases separated the two germline ends. The CDR3 runs to 18 residues. These data come from a study of blood T cell repertoires in COVID-19. Overall study: PBMCs, B-cell-depleted T cells, or T cells provided the cDNA or gDNA that made up the material.

Individuals drawn from approximately 26 US areas were about 18 to 90 years old. Participant reports of clinical history set cohort assignment. The gene calls are TRBV12-5 and TRBJ2-1, with D possibly TRBD2 on 6 matching bases. Material: PBMCs or T cells enriched from blood (not recorded which). The receptor was isolated from a woman aged 40 to 50 with acute COVID-19. This chain's CDR3 is CASGLSRLVSHSYNEQFF. In DNA, the CDR3 is TGTGCTAGTGGTTTGAGTCGACTAGTAAGTCACTCCTACAATGAGCAGTTCTTC. The full variable domain, rest sourced from reference TRBV12-5 and TRBJ2-1, is DARVTQTPRHKVTEMGQEVTMRCQPILGHNTVFWYRQTMMQGLELLAYFRNRAPLDDSGMPKDRFSAEMPDATLATLKIQPSEPRDSAVYFCASGLSRLVSHSYNEQFFGPGTRLTVL.